This record concerns one T cell receptor (beta chain) sequence. It lacks a known antigen. No base-level quality is on record; no much larger clone is a single base apart. The record originates from a study of cytomegalovirus exposure and HLA in healthy donors (dated by TCRdb to about 2017). For context, the study as a whole: An earlier analysis of some 620 of the donors reported 250 to 350 Gb of sequence data and some 110 million unique TCR beta sequences obtained from about 200 million T cells. The later analysis used no new phenotypic data to find candidate immune exposures, relying instead on TCR beta sequences and their occurrence across donors. Of the 398 genotyped donors, approximately 83% fell in the genetic ancestry cluster associated with self-reported Caucasian donors. Roughly 310 gigabases of sequencing data and tens of millions of unique TCR sequences were included in an early release covering roughly 600 HLA-typed donors. The study aimed to test whether signatures of past pathogen exposure could be identified by cataloging public T cell receptors. Roughly 5 DR-DQ haplotypes were handled as single units for association and clustering, since linkage in the cohort was strong. The number of donors typed differed by locus, with roughly 620-630 for A, B, C, DRB1 and DQB1, 522 for DQA1, 600 to 610 for DPA1, and under 490 for DPB1. HLA typing covered class I and class II loci at four-digit resolution. In a later analysis, previously published TCR beta repertoires from about 670 donors were re-analyzed and high-resolution HLA genotyping was added so that TCR occurrence patterns could be studied. A later genetic analysis used genome-wide SNP genotypes for about three fifths of the roughly 700 donors, treating that subset as a discovery cohort. Along with the approximately 650-subject first cohort, a separate validation cohort of over a hundred different subjects was used. All discovery cohort repertoires had been generated using a single sequencing platform. Across around 400 genotyped donors of the cohort, an average of about 220,000 unique TCR beta nucleotide sequences per donor were sequenced, and around 20% of those sequences were non-productive. The study combined high-throughput TCR immunosequencing, statistical association of individual TCRs with disease status, and machine learning to predict cytomegalovirus infection status. Alongside the repertoire data, information on donor age, sex, ethnicity and CMV serostatus was compiled. The study used immunosequencing to profile the T cell repertoires of approximately 690 subjects and linked those repertoires to cytomegalovirus serostatus. An earlier analysis of approximately 630 of the donors applied high-throughput TCR beta sequencing to assess whether each TCR beta V gene segment acted as functional or pseudogenic.

The CDR3, from cysteine to phenylalanine, totals 15 residues. The CDR3 DNA has 45 bases and is translated from base 1. The germline V gene encodes CDR1 GTSNPN and CDR2 SVGIG (reference sequence). Trimming takes 7 bases off V and 6 bases off J; junction bases not matched to a gene: 11. Library construction relied on the immunoSEQ multiplex PCR assay. The multiplex PCR relied on a mix of 60 forward primers for TCR Vbeta segments and 13 reverse primers for TCR Jbeta segments. The CDR3 region of rearranged TCR beta genes was amplified from genomic DNA with a multiplex PCR assay. Amplified TCR beta libraries were sequenced as 87-base-pair reads on the Illumina HiSeq System. In the source study's methods: A later analysis tallied 75 million to 95 million unique TCR beta chains across the 700 or so repertoires, and roughly 11 million of those chains were shared by two or more donors. A nearest-neighbor algorithm error-corrected the raw reads and collapsed the reads into unique sequences, merging closely related sequences to remove PCR and sequencing errors. V, D and J gene segments were assigned by aligning CDR3 sequences to IMGT reference sequences. Each retained sequence needed at least a six-nucleotide match to both a V gene segment and a J gene segment. Rearrangements were classified as productive when the CDR3 lacked stop codons and remained in frame with V and J, and all other rearrangements were classified as non-productive. Following IMGT convention, CDR3 was defined as the stretch from the second conserved V-encoded cysteine up to the conserved J-encoded phenylalanine. In an earlier analysis of more than 550 of the donors, sequences lacking an unambiguous match to a single V gene segment were excluded. An earlier analysis of under 750 of the donors called V segments functional above 56.7% productive rearrangements and segregating when the between-donor standard deviation exceeded 5%. A statistical classification framework was developed to diagnose cytomegalovirus status using the catalog of TCR beta chain sequences. A later analysis assigned V and J genes by comparing TCR nucleotide sequences with IMGT/GENE-DB human TR gene sequences. Using the TCRdist pipeline, a later analysis assigned CDR3 sequences along with most-parsimonious VDJ recombination scenarios. In a later analysis, each TCR beta chain was defined by its CDR3 amino acid sequence together with its V-gene family, and reads lacking a unique V-gene family were excluded. As a way to deal with suspected cross-contamination and a sequencing artifact, a later analysis dropped nearly 600 nucleotide sequences that were highly shared and had low generation probability. In a later analysis, a clonal expansion index was calculated for each public chain from normalized within-repertoire ranks of inferred template counts. In a later analysis, generation probabilities were computed with a VDJ recombination model fitted to out-of-frame rearrangements, and the resulting probabilities were checked against IGoR. Hypergeometric tests were used in a later analysis to score TCR-TCR, TCR-HLA and TCR-CMV co-occurrence, with a repertoire-size bias correction applied to the TCR pairs. False discovery rates were estimated in a later analysis by permuting HLA or CMV assignments 20 times. In a later analysis, co-occurring TCRs were grouped with DBSCAN, and TCRdist sequence similarity was added when clustering was performed within HLA-allele-positive subsets. For co-occurrence clustering, repertoires with fewer than 30,000 or more than 120,000 public chains were excluded, along with roughly 5 repertoires with anomalous nucleotide sharing. TCRdb's version of the immuneACCESS table is confined to in-frame rearrangements and falls short of the full clone set. An unresolved V gene accounts for under half of the shortfall where checked; the remainder is of unknown origin. The V and J calls and clone size were taken over from that table, and D and trimming were inferred from the DNA. The sample includes fewer than 250,000 clones, with around nine tenths observed a single time. Clones ranked in the top ten supply approximately 1.7% of the sample.

General study outcomes and caveats: Strong co-occurrence of HLA alleles, especially DR and DQ, made assigning TCR associations to individual alleles difficult. Some IMGT-functional V segments, including TRBV6-2 and TRBV6-3, could not be told apart with the 87-base-pair reads, so those segments were excluded. Cytomegalovirus status was reported to be diagnosed by the classifier with high specificity and sensitivity in both the original and validation cohorts. A later analysis found that most CMV-associated TCR beta chains appeared HLA-restricted, with HLA associations seemingly driven largely by CMV exposure. In a later analysis, 15,000 to 20,000 TCR beta sequences were associated with specific HLA alleles at a false discovery rate of 0.05. The authors suggested that the approach could potentially be generalized to other disease states and immunological phenotypes. Compared with the approximately 710-donor mean, donors in an Asian-associated ancestry cluster had fewer N-insertions in productive TCRs, according to a later genetic analysis. Linkage disequilibrium might explain the correlated functional status among segregating V segments, but an unknown experimental factor could not be excluded. Some 15 rarely observed V segments, including chromosome 9 orphons, were excluded from the earlier analysis of several hundred of the donors because counts were too low. In a later analysis, the rate of TCR association differed among HLA loci, with DRB1 alleles having the most associated TCRs and HLA-C alleles having the fewest. Sequencing depth was assumed to be roughly uniform across donors in the presence/absence analyses, though that assumption may not hold. For the cohort, immune exposure information was limited to CMV serostatus. A cluster of highly shared sequence variants was judged likely to be a technical artifact of the sequencing pipeline. A further reported finding was that TCR beta sequences accurately predicted the HLA-A and HLA-B alleles for most subjects in the first cohort. The study listed 164 TCR beta chains as associated with cytomegalovirus. In this cohort, only TCR beta chains were sequenced, and detectable features were limited by the absence of alpha or paired-chain data. In vitro tests confirmed that a few of the cytomegalovirus-associated TCR beta chains recognize cytomegalovirus antigens. HLA typing was unavailable for some donors at each locus, so association tests used only the typed subset. In an earlier analysis of some 540 of the donors, most TCR beta V segments appeared in productive rearrangements about 87% or about 30% of the time, broadly matching IMGT annotations. Most TCR sequences were seen in very few donors, while some public TCRs were found in many individuals. An association between a missense DCLRE1C variant and V-gene and J-gene trimming of TCR beta chains was found in a later genetic analysis and replicated in an independent cohort. Several of the top co-occurrence clusters appeared to be linked to parvovirus B19, influenza, CMV and Epstein-Barr virus, according to a later analysis. In a later analysis, HLA-associated TCR beta chains were found to be more clonally expanded and to have lower generation probabilities than equally common non-associated chains.

The cohort consisted of hundreds of healthy bone marrow donors. All cohort members were sampled while nominally healthy, although unrecorded immune exposures were likely present. The donor was CMV seronegative and was included in the group of 352 seronegative cohort members. Each donor provided a peripheral blood sample, and peripheral blood mononuclear cells were used for TCR beta sequencing. The Qiagen DNeasy Blood Extraction Kit was used to extract genomic DNA from the blood cell samples. Sample: PBMCs. This TCR came from a woman between 18 and 30 years old in good health and CMV-seronegative. The chain is encoded by TRBV30 joined to TRBJ1-4, with 10 junctional bases fitting TRBD1. In nucleotides, the sequence is TGTGCCTCCCCCGCCCCCGGACAGGGGGATGAAAAACTGTTTTTT. Translated, this gives CASPAPGQGDEKLFF. The full variable domain, completed from the reference TRBV30 and TRBJ1-4 proteins outside the CDR3, reads SQTIHQWPATLVQPVGSPLSLECTVEGTSNPNLYWYRQAAGRGLQLLFYSVGIGQISSEVPQNLSASRPQDRQFILSSKKLLLSDSGFYLCASPAPGQGDEKLFFGSGTQLSVL.